A selection of T cell receptor beta chains follows, all from one sample in a study of cytomegalovirus exposure and HLA in healthy donors. Method: immunoSEQ multiplex PCR; TCRdb's copy keeps in-frame clones and lacks some. The data contain 150,000 to 200,000 clones, roughly four fifths of them singletons. The specimen sequenced was PBMCs. These receptors were taken from a woman between 40 and 55 years old in good health and CMV-seronegative. The CDR3 runs from the conserved cysteine through the conserved F or W. The D gene is left open where the match is weak. A row's size may be missing; if present it is once, few, many or a size class.

TRBV30	-	-	TRBJ1-2	CAWSVTGLSYGYTF	TGTGCCTGGAGTGTAACAGGGCTAAGCTATGGCTACACCTTC
TRBV6-5	-	-	TRBJ1-2	CASSRAGYGYTF	TGTGCCAGCAGCAGGGCCGGGTATGGCTACACCTTC
TRBV10-3	-	TRBD2	TRBJ2-7	CAIAGGTSSEQYF	TGTGCCATCGCGGGAGGGACTTCGTCCGAGCAGTACTTC
TRBV28	-	-	TRBJ1-2	CASSLLRNYGYTF	TGTGCCAGCAGTTTGCTAAGAAACTATGGCTACACCTTC
TRBV27	-	TRBD2	TRBJ2-3	CASSSPSGRGEDTQYF	TGTGCCAGCAGTTCCCCTAGCGGGAGAGGGGAAGATACGCAGTATTTT
TRBV28	-	TRBD1	TRBJ2-5	CASSPTGVETQYF	TGTGCCAGCAGCCCGACAGGGGTCGAGACCCAGTACTTC
TRBV2	-	-	TRBJ1-1	CASSEVKGGPENTEAFF	TGTGCCAGCAGTGAAGTTAAGGGGGGGCCTGAGAACACTGAAGCTTTCTTT
TRBV19	-	-	TRBJ1-4	CASSIVSGLEGKLFF	TGTGCCAGTAGTATAGTGTCCGGGCTCGAGGGAAAACTGTTTTTT
TRBV29-1	-	TRBD1	TRBJ1-1	CSAWNRGAEAFF	TGCAGCGCATGGAACAGGGGCGCTGAAGCTTTCTTT
TRBV10-3	-	TRBD1	TRBJ1-4	CAISGTGDRDEKLFF	TGTGCCATTTCCGGGACAGGGGATAGGGACGAAAAACTGTTTTTT
TRBV6-5	-	-	TRBJ2-1	CASSYGVWGDNEQFF	TGTGCCAGCAGTTACGGGGTCTGGGGGGACAATGAGCAGTTCTTC
TRBV29-1	-	TRBD2	TRBJ2-7	CSVGGREGYEQYF	TGCAGCGTTGGAGGACGGGAGGGGTACGAGCAGTACTTC
TRBV10-3	few	-	TRBJ2-1	CAISEPNQGSSYNEQFF	TGTGCCATCAGTGAGCCCAATCAGGGTTCCTCCTACAATGAGCAGTTCTTC
TRBV5-4	-	TRBD2	TRBJ2-1	CASSLAGGRATYNEQFF	TGTGCCAGCAGCTTGGCGGGCGGGAGGGCCACCTACAATGAGCAGTTCTTC
TRBV19	-	-	TRBJ1-1	CASSIDGAGGGMNTEAFF	TGTGCCAGTAGTATAGATGGGGCCGGGGGAGGAATGAACACTGAAGCTTTCTTT
TRBV6-1	-	TRBD2	TRBJ2-3	CASSETSGSVNTQYF	TGTGCCAGCAGTGAGACTAGCGGGAGTGTAAATACGCAGTATTTT
TRBV19	few	TRBD2	TRBJ2-1	CASSWGGRNEQFF	TGTGCCAGTAGTTGGGGCGGGAGGAATGAGCAGTTCTTC